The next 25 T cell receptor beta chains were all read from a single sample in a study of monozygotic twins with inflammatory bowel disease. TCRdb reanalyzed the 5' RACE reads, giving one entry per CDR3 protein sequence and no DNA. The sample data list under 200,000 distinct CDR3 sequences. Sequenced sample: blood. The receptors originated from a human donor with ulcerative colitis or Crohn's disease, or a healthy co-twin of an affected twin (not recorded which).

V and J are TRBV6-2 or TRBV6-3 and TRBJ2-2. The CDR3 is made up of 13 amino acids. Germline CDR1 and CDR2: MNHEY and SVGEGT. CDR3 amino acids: CASRIQNTGELFF.

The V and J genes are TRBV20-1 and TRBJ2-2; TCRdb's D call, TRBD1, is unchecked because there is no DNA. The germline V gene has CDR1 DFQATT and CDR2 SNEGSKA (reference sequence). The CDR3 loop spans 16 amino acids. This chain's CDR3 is CSARPSGTQNTGELFF.

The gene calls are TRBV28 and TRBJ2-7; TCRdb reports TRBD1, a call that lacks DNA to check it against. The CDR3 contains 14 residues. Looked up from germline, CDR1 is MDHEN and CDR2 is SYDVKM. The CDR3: CASSGFRDTYEQYF.

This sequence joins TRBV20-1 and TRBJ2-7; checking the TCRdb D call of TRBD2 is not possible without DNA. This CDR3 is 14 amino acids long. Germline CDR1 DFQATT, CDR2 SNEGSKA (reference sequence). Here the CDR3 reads CSARWPRYSYEQYF.

The CDR3 loop reads CASSGPHSNQPQHF. J is TRBJ1-5 and V is TRBV6-1. CDR1 and CDR2 (germline): MNHNS, SASEGT. The CDR3 runs 14 residues.

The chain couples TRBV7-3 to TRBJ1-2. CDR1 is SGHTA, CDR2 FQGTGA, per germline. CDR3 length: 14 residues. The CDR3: CASSLSLGNYGYTF. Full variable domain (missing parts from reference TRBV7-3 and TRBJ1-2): GAGVSQTPSNKVTEKGKYVELRCDPISGHTALYWYRQSLGQGPEFLIYFQGTGAADDSGLPNDRFFAVRPEGSVSTLKIQRTERGDSAVYLCASSLSLGNYGYTFGSGTRLTVV.

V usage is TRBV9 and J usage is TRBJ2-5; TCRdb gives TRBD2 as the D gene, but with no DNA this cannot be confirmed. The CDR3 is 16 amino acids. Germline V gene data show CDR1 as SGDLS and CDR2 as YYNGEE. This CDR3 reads CASSPRTSGDQETQYF.

The CDR3 sequence: CASSPTRDQETQYF. The gene calls are TRBV7-9 and TRBJ2-5. Germline V gives CDR1 SEHNR, CDR2 FQNEAQ (reference sequence). The length of the CDR3 is 14 residues.

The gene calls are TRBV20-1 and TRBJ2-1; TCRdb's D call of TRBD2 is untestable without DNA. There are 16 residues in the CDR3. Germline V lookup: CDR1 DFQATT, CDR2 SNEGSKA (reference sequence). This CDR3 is CSARDLRTSGRGKQFF.

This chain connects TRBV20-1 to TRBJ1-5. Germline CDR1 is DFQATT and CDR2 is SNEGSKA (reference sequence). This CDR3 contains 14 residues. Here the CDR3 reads CSAKDPRGNQPQHF.

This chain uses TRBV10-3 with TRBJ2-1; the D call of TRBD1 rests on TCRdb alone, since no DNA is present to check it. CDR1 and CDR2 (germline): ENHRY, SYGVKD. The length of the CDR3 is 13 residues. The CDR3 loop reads CAISEGRDNEQFF.

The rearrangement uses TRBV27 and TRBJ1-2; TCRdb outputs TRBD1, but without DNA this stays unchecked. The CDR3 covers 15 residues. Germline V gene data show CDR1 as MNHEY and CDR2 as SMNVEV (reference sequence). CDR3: CASSWGTGLSSGYTF.

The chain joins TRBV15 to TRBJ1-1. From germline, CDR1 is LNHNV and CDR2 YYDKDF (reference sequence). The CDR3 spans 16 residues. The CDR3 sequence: CATSRDSRLSNTEAFF. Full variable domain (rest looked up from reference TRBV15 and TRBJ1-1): DAMVIQNPRYQVTQFGKPVTLSCSQTLNHNVMYWYQQKSSQAPKLLFHYYDKDFNNEADTPDNFQSRRPNTSFCFLDIRSPGLGDTAMYLCATSRDSRLSNTEAFFGQGTRLTVV.

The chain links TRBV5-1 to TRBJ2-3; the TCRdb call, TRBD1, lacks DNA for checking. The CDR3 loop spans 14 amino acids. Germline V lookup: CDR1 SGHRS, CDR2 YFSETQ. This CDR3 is CASSLVGAEDTQYF.

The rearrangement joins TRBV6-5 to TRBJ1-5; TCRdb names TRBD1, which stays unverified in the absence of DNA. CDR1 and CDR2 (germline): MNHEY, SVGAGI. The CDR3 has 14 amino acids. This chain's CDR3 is CASSYTRGREPQHF.

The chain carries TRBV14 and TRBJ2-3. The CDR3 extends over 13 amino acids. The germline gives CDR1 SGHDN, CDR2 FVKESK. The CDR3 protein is CASSIGITDTQYF.

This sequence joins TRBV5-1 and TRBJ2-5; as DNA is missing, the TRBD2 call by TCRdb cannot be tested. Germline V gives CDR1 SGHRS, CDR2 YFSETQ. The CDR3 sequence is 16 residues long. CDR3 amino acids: CASSLGSSGGQETQYF.

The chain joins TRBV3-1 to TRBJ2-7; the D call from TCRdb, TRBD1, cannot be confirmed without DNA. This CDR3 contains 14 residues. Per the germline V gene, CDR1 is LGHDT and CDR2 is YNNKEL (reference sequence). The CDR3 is CASSQLRGAYEQYF.

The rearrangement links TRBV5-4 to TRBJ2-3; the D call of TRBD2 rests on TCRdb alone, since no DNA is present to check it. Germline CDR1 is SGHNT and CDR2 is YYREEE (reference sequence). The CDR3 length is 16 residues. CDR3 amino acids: CASSPGGLAGTDTQYF.

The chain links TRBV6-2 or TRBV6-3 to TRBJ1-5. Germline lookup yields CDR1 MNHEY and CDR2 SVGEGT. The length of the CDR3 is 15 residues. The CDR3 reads CASTKSYKSNQPQHF.

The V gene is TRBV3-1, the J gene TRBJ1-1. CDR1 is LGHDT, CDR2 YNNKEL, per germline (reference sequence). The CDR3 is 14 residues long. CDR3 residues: CASSQDPGGPEAFF.

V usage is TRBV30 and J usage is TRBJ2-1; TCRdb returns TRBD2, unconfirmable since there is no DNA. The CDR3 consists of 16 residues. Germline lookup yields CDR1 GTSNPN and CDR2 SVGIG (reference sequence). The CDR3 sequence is CAWSPPLGLADNEQFF. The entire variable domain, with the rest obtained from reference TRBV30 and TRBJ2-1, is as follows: SQTIHQWPATLVQPVGSPLSLECTVEGTSNPNLYWYRQAAGRGLQLLFYSVGIGQISSEVPQNLSASRPQDRQFILSSKKLLLSDSGFYLCAWSPPLGLADNEQFFGPGTRLTVL.

The chain's CDR3 is CASSEQDVYNSPLHF. The chain uses TRBV25-1 and TRBJ1-6. Germline V gene lookup returns CDR1 MGHDK and CDR2 SYGVNS. The CDR3 extends over 15 amino acids.

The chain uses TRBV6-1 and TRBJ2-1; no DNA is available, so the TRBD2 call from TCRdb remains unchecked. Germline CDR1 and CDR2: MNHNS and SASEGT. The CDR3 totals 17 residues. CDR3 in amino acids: CASSEEGGTSGYNEQFF.

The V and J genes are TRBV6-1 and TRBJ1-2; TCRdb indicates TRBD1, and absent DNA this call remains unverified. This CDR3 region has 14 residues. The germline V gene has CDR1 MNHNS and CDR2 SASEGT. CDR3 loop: CASSPTLTAYGYTF.